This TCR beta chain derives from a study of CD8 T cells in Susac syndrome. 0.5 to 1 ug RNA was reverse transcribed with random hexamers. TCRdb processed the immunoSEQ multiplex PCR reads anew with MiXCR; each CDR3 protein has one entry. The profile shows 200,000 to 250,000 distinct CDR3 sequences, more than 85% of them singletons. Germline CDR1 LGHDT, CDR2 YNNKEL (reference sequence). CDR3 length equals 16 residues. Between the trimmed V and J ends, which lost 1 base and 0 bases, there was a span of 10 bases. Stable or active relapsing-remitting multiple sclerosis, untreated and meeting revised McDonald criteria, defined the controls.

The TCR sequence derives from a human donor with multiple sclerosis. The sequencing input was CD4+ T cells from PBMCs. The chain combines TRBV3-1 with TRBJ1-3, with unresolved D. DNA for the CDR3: TGTGCCAGCAGCCAAGTATTGCTGTACTCTGGAAACACCATATATTTT. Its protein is CASSQVLLYSGNTIYF. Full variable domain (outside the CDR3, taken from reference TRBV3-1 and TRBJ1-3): DTAVSQTPKYLVTQMGNDKSIKCEQNLGHDTMYWYKQDSKKFLKIMFSYNNKELIINETVPNRFSPKSPDKAHLNLHINSLELGDSAVYFCASSQVLLYSGNTIYFGEGSWLTVV.